This TCR beta chain was identified in a study of identical twins. Study-wide results and caveats: The study found weaker excess twin sharing in beta out-of-frame sequences. The authors noted that invariant MAIT and iNKT cells could partly confound zero-insertion analyses. Recombination models fit unrelated individuals' TCR alpha sharing but underestimated twins'.

The V gene lost 5 bases and the J gene lost 4 bases, with 14 bases spanning the gap. The CDR3 loop spans 14 amino acids. CDR1 is SGHAT and CDR2 is FQNNGV in the germline V gene. This clonotype was recorded many times. Its antigen is currently unknown. TCRdb re-called the 5' RACE reads with MiXCR, one entry per CDR3 protein. The sample holds 550,000 to 700,000 distinct CDR3 sequences; just under 10% are singletons and the top ten take roughly 3%. This sample was also put to use in a study of yellow fever vaccine responses in identical twins. That study reports: Twins' vaccine T cell response reportedly gave the appearance of partial convergence and partial personalization.

Sequencing input: PBMCs. V is TRBV11-2 and J is TRBJ1-1; a possible D gene is TRBD1 (6 bases). The source is a young woman in good health. CDR3 in amino acids: CASSEITGLTEAFF. CDR3 nucleotide sequence: TGTGCCAGCAGCGAGATAACAGGGCTCACTGAAGCTTTCTTT. Using reference TRBV11-2 and TRBJ1-1 for the parts outside the CDR3, the full variable domain is EAGVAQSPRYKIIEKRQSVAFWCNPISGHATLYWYQQILGQGPKLLIQFQNNGVVDDSQLPKDRFSAERLKGVDSTLKIQPAKLEDSAVYLCASSEITGLTEAFFGQGTRLTVV.